This T cell receptor beta chain was recorded in a study of monozygotic twins with inflammatory bowel disease. During cDNA synthesis, UMIs that each contained a 6-nucleotide sample barcode were added by means of template switching. Each of TCRalpha and TCRbeta cDNA went through two nested PCRs, lasting roughly 15 and 9 cycles. TCRdb re-called the 5' RACE reads; every CDR3 protein appears as one record, without DNA. This sample's table has some 160,000 distinct CDR3 sequences. The CDR3 length is 16 residues. Germline CDR1 reads SGHVS; CDR2 reads FNYEAQ. The chain couples TRBV7-6 to TRBJ2-5; TCRdb's assignment of TRBD1 cannot be checked, as there is no DNA. This receptor was identified in a human donor with ulcerative colitis or Crohn's disease, or a healthy co-twin of an affected twin (not recorded which). Sequencing was done on a sample of blood. The chain's CDR3 is CASSLVPPLRGETQYF.